This is a list of T cell receptor beta chains from one sample in a study of blood T cell repertoires in COVID-19. Sequencing used immunoSEQ multiplex PCR; TCRdb keeps in-frame clones, though not all of them. The sample contains tens of thousands of clones, roughly 86% of which appear only once. What was sequenced was peripheral blood. Receptors originate from a woman over 75 with acute or convalescent COVID-19. CDR3s include the opening cysteine and the closing phenylalanine or tryptophan. A D gene is named only where the DNA matches it firmly. Size tells how often a clone was seen (once, few, many) or the class of an expanded clone, and some rows leave it out.

V	J	D	size	DNA	CDR3
TRBV29-1	TRBJ1-1	.	.	TGCAGCGTTGAAGTGGGGACGGGGGACACTGAAGCTTTCTTT	CSVEVGTGDTEAFF
TRBV5-1	TRBJ1-1	.	.	TGCGCCAGCAGCTTGATACAGGTAGGCACTGAAGCTTTCTTT	CASSLIQVGTEAFF
TRBV23-1	TRBJ2-2	.	.	TGCGCCAGCAGTCAAAGGCCGAGACTAGGGGCCTCCGGGGAGCTGTTTTTT	CASSQRPRLGASGELFF
TRBV28	TRBJ1-5	.	few	TGTGCCAGCAGTTCCTACGGTGGACACCCAAATCAGCCCCAGCATTTT	CASSSYGGHPNQPQHF
TRBV10-3	TRBJ1-4	.	.	TGTGCCATCAGTGATAAGGGGGAGTCGGGCCCGGGGGAAAAACTGTTTTTT	CAISDKGESGPGEKLFF
TRBV4-2	TRBJ1-2	TRBD1	.	TGTGCCAGCAGCCAAGGTGGGGGGACAGGGCGTGGCTACACCTTC	CASSQGGGTGRGYTF
TRBV7-9	TRBJ1-5	.	few	TGTGCCAGCAGCCTTCAGGGGCCGCCTCAGCCCCAGCATTTT	CASSLQGPPQPQHF
TRBV28	TRBJ1-4	.	.	TGTGCCAGCAGCGAACCGGGTCTCGGTGAAAAACTGTTTTTT	CASSEPGLGEKLFF
TRBV11-2	TRBJ2-3	TRBD1	.	TGTGCCAGCAGCACCGGGACAGGGGGCGTAGATACGCAGTATTTT	CASSTGTGGVDTQYF
TRBV19	TRBJ1-5	.	.	TGTGCCAGTAGCCCCCAGGGTCTTAGCAATCAGCCCCAGCATTTT	CASSPQGLSNQPQHF
TRBV10-3	TRBJ1-1	.	.	TGTGCCATCAGTGACAGCCTAGTGGCTGAAGCTTTCTTT	CAISDSLVAEAFF
TRBV11-2	TRBJ2-7	TRBD1	.	TGTGCCAGCAGCTCGATTAGGACAGGGACCACCTACGAGCAGTACTTC	CASSSIRTGTTYEQYF
TRBV12-3/TRBV12-4	TRBJ1-6	TRBD1	.	TGTGCCAGCCAGGCCAGGGGGTCCCTCCACTTT	CASQARGSLHF
TRBV28	TRBJ1-3	.	.	TGTGCCAGCAGTCAAGGACAGACTGGAAACACCATATATTTT	CASSQGQTGNTIYF
TRBV5-8	TRBJ2-5	.	.	TGTGCCAGCAGCCCGGGATTTCAGTACTTC	CASSPGFQYF
TRBV5-5	TRBJ1-3	.	.	TGTGCCAGCCTTGACAGAACCTCTGGAAACACCATATATTTT	CASLDRTSGNTIYF
TRBV7-2	TRBJ1-1	.	.	TGTGCCAGCAGCCCGAGGTCAGGGCTGGAAGCTTTCTTT	CASSPRSGLEAFF
TRBV7-8	TRBJ1-2	.	.	TGTGCCAGCAGCTCCCACGACAGCTCTGCTGGATATGATGGCTACACCTTC	CASSSHDSSAGYDGYTF
TRBV29-1	TRBJ2-7	.	.	TGCAGCGTTGGGGCCGGGATGACCTACGAGCAGTACTTC	CSVGAGMTYEQYF
TRBV10-1	TRBJ2-1	.	once	TGCGCCAGCAGTGAGTCCGTCGGGGTCACTGAGCAGTTCTTC	CASSESVGVTEQFF
TRBV4-2	TRBJ2-7	.	.	TGTGCCAGCAGCCAAGATCTCCCGCGAGAGCAGTACTTC	CASSQDLPREQYF
TRBV5-6	TRBJ2-1	TRBD2	.	TGTGCCAGCAGCCGGACTAGCGGGGGGTACAATGAGCAGTTCTTC	CASSRTSGGYNEQFF
TRBV5-6	TRBJ1-1	.	once	TGTGCCAGCAGCCTTACCAGCACTGAAGCTTTCTTT	CASSLTSTEAFF
TRBV16	TRBJ2-2	.	.	TGTGCCAGCAGTCGCTTATTTGGGGGCGCTAACACCGGGGAGCTGTTTTTT	CASSRLFGGANTGELFF
TRBV6-5	TRBJ2-7	.	.	TGTGCCAGCAGTTCGGTTTTGCCGTCCTACGAGCAGTACTTC	CASSSVLPSYEQYF
TRBV19	TRBJ2-1	TRBD2	.	TGTGCCAGTAGTAGGGCCCTAGCGGGGGTGGGCAATGAGCAGTTCTTC	CASSRALAGVGNEQFF
TRBV6-5	TRBJ2-5	.	.	TGTGCCAGCAGTTACCGGGGGGCAGGAGAGACCCAGTACTTC	CASSYRGAGETQYF
TRBV11-3	TRBJ2-2	TRBD2	.	TGTGCCAGCAGCTTTCTAGCGGGAACCGGGGAGCTGTTTTTT	CASSFLAGTGELFF
TRBV5-1	TRBJ2-1	.	.	TGCGCCAGCAGCTTGGGGGCACTCAGCTCCTACAATGAGCAGTTCTTC	CASSLGALSSYNEQFF
TRBV2	TRBJ2-3	TRBD2	.	TGTGCCAGCAAGACTAGCGAAAACACAGATACGCAGTATTTT	CASKTSENTDTQYF
TRBV4-1	TRBJ2-3	TRBD2	once	TGCGCCAGCAGCCAAGTTTGGACTAGCGGGAGAACGAGTGGCACAGATACGCAGTATTTT	CASSQVWTSGRTSGTDTQYF
TRBV19	TRBJ2-1	TRBD2	.	TGTGCCAGTAGTATGGGAAGCGGGAGAGGATCCAATGAGCAGTTCTTC	CASSMGSGRGSNEQFF
TRBV11-1	TRBJ1-6	.	few	TGTGCCAGCAGCTTCATACAGGGCGTTAATTCACCCCTCCACTTT	CASSFIQGVNSPLHF
TRBV4-1	TRBJ1-3	.	.	TGCGCCAGCAGCCCCCAGACAACCTCAGGGTCTGGAAACACCATATATTTT	CASSPQTTSGSGNTIYF
TRBV29-1	TRBJ2-5	.	.	TGCAGCGTTGCCCAGGCACAAGAGACCCAGTACTTC	CSVAQAQETQYF
TRBV7-9	TRBJ2-1	.	.	TGTGCCAGCAGCTTAGATGGGGAGATGGGCAATGAGCAGTTCTTC	CASSLDGEMGNEQFF
TRBV10-2	TRBJ1-1	.	.	TGCGCCACCGTGAGGGAGAACACTGAAGCTTTCTTT	CATVRENTEAFF
TRBV5-6	TRBJ2-1	.	.	TGTGCCAGCAGCTTGTACTCCTCCTACAATGAGCAGTTCTTC	CASSLYSSYNEQFF
TRBV7-3	TRBJ2-1	.	once	TGTGCCAGCAGCTTAAACAGGGCTAATTACAATGAGCAGTTCTTC	CASSLNRANYNEQFF
TRBV7-8	TRBJ2-2	.	.	TGTGCCAGCAGCTCCCCGACAATGTGGGAGCGAAGCACCGGGGAGCTGTTTTTT	CASSSPTMWERSTGELFF
TRBV7-2	TRBJ2-7	TRBD2	.	TGTGCCAGCAGCTCCGGACTAGGGTACTACGAGCAGTACTTC	CASSSGLGYYEQYF
TRBV5-1	TRBJ2-1	.	few	TGCGCCAGCAGCTCCCTTAGCGAGCCCTACAATGAGCAGTTCTTC	CASSSLSEPYNEQFF
TRBV27	TRBJ2-7	.	.	TGTGCCAGCAATCCCTCCAACAGGGCCTACGAGCAGTACTTC	CASNPSNRAYEQYF
TRBV29-1	TRBJ2-7	TRBD2	.	TGCAGCGTGGGGGGGGCCTACGAGCAGTACTTC	CSVGGAYEQYF
TRBV27	TRBJ2-1	.	few	TGTGCCAGCAGTTTACCGGGAGCCCCTGGCAATGAGCAGTTCTTC	CASSLPGAPGNEQFF
TRBV11-1	TRBJ2-1	TRBD1	.	TGTGCCAGCAGGGGGGACAGGGGGAATTACAATGAGCAGTTCTTC	CASRGDRGNYNEQFF